These 32 T cell receptor beta chains were all obtained from the same sample, sequenced in a study of T cells in Graves' hyperthyroidism and ophthalmopathy. TCR beta CDR3 regions were amplified from RNA transcripts. A first-round RT-PCR of the TCR CDR3 used the HTBI primer set. A single record per CDR3 protein comes from TCRdb applying MiXCR to the multiplex PCR reads. Here the sample spans about 600,000 distinct CDR3 sequences, approximately 15% being singletons. Sequencing was done on a sample of blood. These receptors were collected from a middle-aged woman with Graves' ophthalmopathy.

The sample holds many counts of this clonotype. The chain combines TRBV20-1 with TRBJ2-2; D not resolved. Germline CDR1 reads DFQATT; CDR2 reads SNEGSKA (reference sequence). Trimming removed 6 bases at V and 1 base at J, with 15 bases between. The CDR3 covers 15 residues. The CDR3 reads CSAERTIGNTGELFF. DNA for the CDR3: TGCAGTGCCGAGAGGACGATTGGGAACACCGGGGAGCTGTTTTTT.

This clonotype appeared many times. The chain links TRBV6-1 to TRBJ2-1; D unresolved. The germline V gene encodes CDR1 MNHNS and CDR2 SASEGT. This CDR3 has 13 residues. V lost 5 bases, J lost 5 bases, and 10 bases lay in between. CDR3 in amino acids: CASSFKLHNEQFF. DNA of the CDR3: TGTGCCAGCAGTTTTAAACTCCACAATGAGCAGTTCTTC.

At least ten counts were recorded for this clonotype. The V gene is TRBV12-3 or TRBV12-4, the J gene TRBJ2-7; D unresolved. The CDR3 is made up of 14 amino acids. V was clipped by 6 bases and J by 3 bases, with 15 bases between them. CDR3 nucleotides: TGTGCCAGCAGCTCCGACAATGGTAACTACGAGCAGTACTTC. It translates to CASSSDNGNYEQYF.

This clonotype has a handful of counts. The V gene is TRBV7-9, the J gene TRBJ2-7; 9 bases are a match to TRBD1. The CDR3 length is 15 residues. The V gene end was trimmed by 2 bases and the J gene end by 5 bases; junction bases not matched to a gene: 7. Germline-derived CDR1 and CDR2 are SEHNR and FQNEAQ (reference sequence). CDR3 protein: CASSLQDRGIHEQYF. The CDR3 bases are TGTGCCAGCAGCTTACAGGACAGGGGAATCCACGAGCAGTACTTC.

This clonotype was seen repeatedly, ten times or more. The V and J genes are TRBV2 and TRBJ2-7, with D uncertain. Germline V CDR1 and CDR2: SNHLY, FYNNEI. Deletions cut 1 base from V and 0 bases from J, with 10 bases between. The CDR3 contains 15 residues. CDR3 nucleotide sequence: TGTGCCAGCAGTGAAGGCCGCTTGGACTCCTACGAGCAGTACTTC. Encoded protein: CASSEGRLDSYEQYF.

This sequence joins TRBV6-1 and TRBJ2-2; 7 bases align to TRBD2. The CDR3 extends over 16 amino acids. The junction had 11 bases not matched to a gene; V was cut back by 6 bases and J by 4 bases. CDR1 and CDR2 from the germline V gene are MNHNS and SASEGT. The CDR3 DNA reads as TGTGCCAGCAGAGAGATCGGGGGGAGGTCCACCGGGGAGCTGTTTTTT. Its protein product is CASREIGGRSTGELFF.

This clonotype has ten or more counts. V and J are TRBV7-3 and TRBJ1-1; perhaps TRBD1 as D (5 bases). Germline-derived CDR1 and CDR2 are SGHTA and FQGTGA. The CDR3 is made up of 14 amino acids. The V gene lost 8 bases and the J gene lost 4 bases, with 17 bases spanning the gap. Written as DNA, the CDR3 is TGTGCCAGCGCGAAGGGAGGGGCGGGCACTGAAGCTTTCTTT. Amino acid sequence: CASAKGGAGTEAFF.

As to this clonotype: A much larger clone sits a single nucleotide away, making a read error possible. The chain uses TRBV18 and TRBJ1-5; tentative D call: TRBD1 (6 bases). Germline V gives CDR1 KGHSH, CDR2 LQKENI. The CDR3 consists of 17 residues. CDR3 residues: CASSRQAGSYSNQPRHF. In DNA form, the CDR3 reads TGTGCCAGCTCGCGACAGGCCGGGTCCTATAGCAATCAGCCCCGGCATTTT.

This clonotype was counted many times. The rearrangement uses TRBV7-3 and TRBJ2-2; tentatively, D is TRBD1 (6 bases). Germline assignment: CDR1 SGHTA and CDR2 FQGTGA. V shed 5 bases and J shed 1 base, with 8 bases lying between them. This CDR3 comprises 14 residues. CDR3 amino acids: CASSPQGNTGELFF. The DNA of the CDR3 is TGTGCCAGCAGCCCACAGGGGAACACCGGGGAGCTGTTTTTT.

This clonotype was recorded at least ten times. This chain connects TRBV2 to TRBJ2-3; unclear D gene. Germline lookup yields CDR1 SNHLY and CDR2 FYNNEI. CDR3 length equals 15 residues. V was shortened by 3 bases and J by 4 bases, with 14 bases between the two germline ends. This CDR3 reads CASSDLAERSDTQYF. The CDR3, as DNA: TGTGCCAGCAGTGACCTCGCGGAGAGGTCAGATACGCAGTATTTT. Variable domain in full (rest from reference TRBV2 and TRBJ2-3): EPEVTQTPSHQVTQMGQEVILRCVPISNHLYFYWYRQILGQKVEFLVSFYNNEISEKSEIFDDQFSVERPDGSNFTLKIRSTKLEDSAMYFCASSDLAERSDTQYFGPGTRLTVL.

This clonotype was recorded at least ten times. The rearrangement links TRBV20-1 to TRBJ1-2, with a possible D match to TRBD1 (5 bases). This CDR3 has 13 amino acids. V lost 3 bases and J lost 4, with 12 bases in between. Germline lookup yields CDR1 DFQATT and CDR2 SNEGSKA (reference sequence). The CDR3 DNA follows: TGCAGTGCTAGGGAACGGGGCAGCTATGGCTACACCTTC. Its protein is CSARERGSYGYTF.

V usage is TRBV28 and J usage is TRBJ2-5; TRBD2 agrees at 10 bases. The germline V gene encodes CDR1 MDHEN and CDR2 SYDVKM. This CDR3 is 18 amino acids long. V gave up 4 bases and J gave up 1 base; unmatched junction bases: 12. The CDR3 loop is CASSSRLAGGPSQETQYF. CDR3 bases: TGTGCCAGCAGTTCCAGACTAGCGGGCGGACCCTCCCAAGAGACCCAGTACTTC.

This clonotype has ten or more counts. V and J are TRBV5-1 and TRBJ1-6; D may be TRBD1 (5 bases). With 1 base removed from V and 8 bases from J, the gap between germline ends came to 13 bases. CDR3 length equals 15 residues. The germline V gene has CDR1 SGHRS and CDR2 YFSETQ. The CDR3 coding sequence is TGCGCCAGCAGCTTGAATGGGGCGGGGGATTCACCCCTCCACTTT. Amino acids: CASSLNGAGDSPLHF.

V gene TRBV7-3 combines with J gene TRBJ2-3; D perhaps matches TRBD2 (6 bases). V gave up 3 bases and J gave up 0 bases, with 10 bases separating them. Looked up from germline, CDR1 is SGHTA and CDR2 is FQGTGA. This CDR3 comprises 15 residues. As DNA, the CDR3 is TGTGCCAGCAGCTTGACTAGAACTAGCACAGATACGCAGTATTTT. Amino acids: CASSLTRTSTDTQYF.

A word on this clonotype: One end of the junction is discordant with germline, which a read error may explain. The chain has TRBV18 and TRBJ2-3; a weak D match, TRBD2 (6 bases). The length of the CDR3 is 15 residues. Germline V CDR1 and CDR2: KGHSH, LQKENI. CDR3 nucleotides: TGTGCCAGCTCGACGTTCCCAGCGGGCACAGGTACGCAGTATTTT. It yields the protein CASSTFPAGTGTQYF.

The chain links TRBV6-1 to TRBJ2-5, with D tentatively TRBD2 (6 bases). This CDR3 contains 14 residues. Germline CDR1 and CDR2: MNHNS and SASEGT. The germline V and J ends were trimmed by 11 bases and 5 bases, with 21 bases remaining between them. The CDR3 region is CAGRSLAAGETQYF. In DNA form, the CDR3 reads TGTGCCGGTAGATCGTTAGCGGCCGGGGAGACCCAGTACTTC.

In this sample, this clonotype turned up a few times. This rearrangement joins TRBV6-1 to TRBJ2-3; a weak D match, TRBD1 (5 bases). This CDR3 contains 14 residues. Deletions cut 7 bases from V and 4 bases from J, with 15 bases between. CDR1 and CDR2 (germline): MNHNS, SASEGT. The CDR3 sequence is CASTNSGAADTQYF. The CDR3, as DNA: TGTGCCAGCACCAACAGTGGGGCTGCAGATACGCAGTATTTT.

V and J are TRBV19 and TRBJ2-3; no firm D call. The CDR3 has 14 amino acids. CDR1 and CDR2 from the germline V gene are LNHDA and SQIVND (reference sequence). The germline V and J ends were trimmed by 4 bases and 0 bases, with 8 bases remaining between them. The CDR3 nucleotides are TGTGCCAGTAGTAAATCGTCTAGCACAGATACGCAGTATTTT. This encodes CASSKSSSTDTQYF. Based on the CDR3 plus reference TRBV19 and TRBJ2-3, the full variable domain is DGGITQSPKYLFRKEGQNVTLSCEQNLNHDAMYWYRQDPGQGLRLIYYSQIVNDFQKGDIAEGYSVSREKKESFPLTVTSAQKNPTAFYLCASSKSSSTDTQYFGPGTRLTVL.

This clonotype was recorded a few times. V usage is TRBV19 and J usage is TRBJ1-1, with D perhaps TRBD1 (6 bases). Per germline, CDR1 LNHDA and CDR2 SQIVND (reference sequence). This CDR3 spans 14 amino acids. Trimming took off 4 bases at V and 5 bases at J, with 14 bases between the two ends. CDR3 region: CASSTQGWGTEAFF. DNA of the CDR3: TGTGCCAGTAGTACACAGGGATGGGGGACTGAAGCTTTCTTT. The whole variable domain, filled in from reference TRBV19 and TRBJ1-1, reads DGGITQSPKYLFRKEGQNVTLSCEQNLNHDAMYWYRQDPGQGLRLIYYSQIVNDFQKGDIAEGYSVSREKKESFPLTVTSAQKNPTAFYLCASSTQGWGTEAFFGQGTRLTVV.

The table lists this clonotype with a few counts. The junction departs from germline at one end; a sequencing error may be responsible. V is TRBV20-1 and J is TRBJ2-3; 10 nucleotides line up with TRBD2. The germline V gene encodes CDR1 DFQATT and CDR2 SNEGSKA (reference sequence). The CDR3 consists of 17 residues. In DNA form, the CDR3 reads TGCAGTACTAGAGATTGGGAAGCGGGGGGGGCCACAGATACGCAGTATTTT. Its protein is CSTRDWEAGGATDTQYF.

This clonotype has at least ten counts. The rearrangement joins TRBV3-1 to TRBJ2-5; D remains ambiguous. The CDR3 is 15 amino acids. V dropped 1 base and J dropped 5 bases, with 14 bases sitting between them. Looked up from germline, CDR1 is LGHDT and CDR2 is YNNKEL (reference sequence). CDR3 DNA: TGTGCCAGCAGCCAAGTACGTACTCTCGAGGAGACCCAGTACTTC. Translation: CASSQVRTLEETQYF.

The genes are TRBV5-1 and TRBJ1-6, with 7 bases lining up with TRBD1. V trimming: 6 bases; J trimming: 9 bases; junction bases outside the gene matches: 6. The V gene's germline CDR1 is SGHRS and CDR2 YFSETQ. CDR3 length: 13 amino acids. CDR3 DNA sequence: TGCGCCAGCAACGACCAGGGGGGTTCACCCCTCCACTTT. It encodes CASNDQGGSPLHF.

This clonotype was seen many times. CDR3 DNA: TGCGCCAGCAGCACCGGACCCTCCTACGAGCAGTACTTC. Protein: CASSTGPSYEQYF. The genes are TRBV5-1 and TRBJ2-7; D unresolved. The germline V gene has CDR1 SGHRS and CDR2 YFSETQ. The V end was cut by 4 bases, the J end by 0 bases, with 8 bases between. CDR3 size: 13 residues.

This clonotype was recorded at least ten times. Given a much more abundant clone one base away, this may be a read error. The chain is built from TRBV30 and TRBJ1-1; D unclear. V was cut by 5 bases and J by 0 bases, with 7 bases left in between. There are 12 residues in the CDR3. In germline, CDR1 is GTSNPN, CDR2 SVGIG (reference sequence). The CDR3 sequence: CAWGRLNTEAFF. DNA of the CDR3: TGTGCCTGGGGGAGGTTGAACACTGAAGCTTTCTTT.

This rearrangement joins TRBV29-1 to TRBJ2-7; 12 bases match TRBD1. V lost 0 bases to trimming and J lost 6 bases; unmatched junction nucleotides: 9. The length of the CDR3 is 16 residues. Germline V lookup: CDR1 SQVTM, CDR2 ANQGSEA. The CDR3 DNA reads as TGCAGCGTTGAAGAACCGCGGGGACAGGGGGCGATCGAGCAGTACTTC. Protein: CSVEEPRGQGAIEQYF.

This clonotype was counted at least ten times. The chain couples TRBV11-2 to TRBJ2-7, with D possibly TRBD1 on 6 matching bases. The CDR3 runs to 14 residues. The V gene's germline CDR1 is SGHAT and CDR2 FQNNGV. The V and J ends lost 6 bases and 0 bases respectively, with 12 bases between them. The CDR3 is CASRPRTASYEQYF. In nucleotides, the CDR3 is TGTGCCAGCAGACCCAGGACAGCCTCCTACGAGCAGTACTTC.

Concerning this clonotype: One end of the junction fails to match germline, which may point to a read error. J is TRBJ1-1 and V is TRBV19; D is unclear. Per the germline V gene, CDR1 is LNHDA and CDR2 is SQIVND (reference sequence). The CDR3 spans 14 residues. CDR3 region: CASSARVRNTEASF. CDR3 in DNA: TGTGCCAGTAGTGCCCGCGTCCGGAACACTGAAGCTTCCTTT.

This clonotype was recorded at least ten times. The chain uses TRBV20-1 and TRBJ2-7, with TRBD2 matching 7 bases. Trimming at V came to 6 bases and at J to 3 bases, leaving 5 bases not matched to a gene. The CDR3 has 12 residues. CDR1 and CDR2 (germline): DFQATT, SNEGSKA (reference sequence). The CDR3 region has the DNA TGCAGTGCAAGTCTAGCGGACTACGAGCAGTACTTC. Translated, it gives CSASLADYEQYF.

This clonotype was recorded at least ten times. The CDR3 loop is CASSLDPGESEQYF. In DNA form, the CDR3 reads TGTGCCAGCAGCTTAGACCCAGGGGAGAGCGAGCAGTACTTC. V is TRBV11-2 and J is TRBJ2-7; TRBD1 is a possible D gene (6 bases). This CDR3 is 14 amino acids long. With 0 bases removed from V and 6 bases from J, the gap between germline ends came to 12 bases. Germline V CDR1 and CDR2: SGHAT, FQNNGV.

This clonotype has a single count. An end of the junction differs from the germline gene, which may be a read error. The CDR3 loop reads CASSLGYEQSF. The CDR3 DNA reads as TGTGCCAGCAGTCTAGGGTATGAGCAGTCCTTC. The chain couples TRBV6-2 or TRBV6-3 to TRBJ2-1; D unresolved. Germline CDR1 MNHEY, CDR2 SVGEGT. The CDR3 covers 11 residues.

This chain links TRBV3-1 with TRBJ1-2, with 10 bases lining up with TRBD1. The CDR3 extends over 15 amino acids. V gave up 4 bases and J gave up 5 bases; unmatched junction bases: 7. The germline gives CDR1 LGHDT, CDR2 YNNKEL (reference sequence). In nucleotides, the CDR3 is TGTGCCAGCAGCCTAAGGGACAGGGGAAGTTATGGCTACACCTTC. Translating gives CASSLRDRGSYGYTF. The full variable domain, its missing parts supplied by reference TRBV3-1 and TRBJ1-2, is DTAVSQTPKYLVTQMGNDKSIKCEQNLGHDTMYWYKQDSKKFLKIMFSYNNKELIINETVPNRFSPKSPDKAHLNLHINSLELGDSAVYFCASSLRDRGSYGYTFGSGTRLTVV.

The rearrangement links TRBV28 to TRBJ2-7, with D tentatively TRBD1 (6 bases). Trimming cost V 8 bases and J 0 bases, with 17 bases left between them. The CDR3 extends over 15 amino acids. Germline V gives CDR1 MDHEN, CDR2 SYDVKM. CDR3 coding DNA: TGTGCCAGCGCCCTCCACAGGGTCAGCTCCTACGAGCAGTACTTC. This sequence encodes CASALHRVSSYEQYF.